Below, one T cell receptor (beta chain) is given with its context. Its cognate antigen is unknown. The sample is drawn from a study of blood T cells in healthy people across ages. Broader study findings: As age increased, TCR beta diversity per million T cells fell in a roughly linear fashion.

Isolated PBMCs totaled at least 7 million in each sample. Through a sample-barcoded 5' primer and a J-beta primer mix, a second PCR was run for roughly 6 to 11 cycles. A template-switch adaptor with 12 random nucleotides tagged each cDNA molecule. One entry per CDR3 protein, called by TCRdb with MiXCR from the 5' RACE reads. The repertoire consists of 2 million or so distinct CDR3 sequences, with around half occurring once and the leading ten covering approximately 2.1%. Germline assignment: CDR1 LGHNA and CDR2 YSLEER. CDR3 length: 16 amino acids. V lost 3 bases to trimming and J lost 6 bases; unmatched junction nucleotides: 9.

The material sequenced was blood. The receptor's source is a middle-aged woman in good health. The chain joins TRBV4-3 to TRBJ2-1, with 9 bases that match TRBD1. The CDR3 region has the DNA TGCGCCAGCAGCCATGATGGGACAGGGTCTTTCAATGAGCAGTTCTTC. It is translated as CASSHDGTGSFNEQFF.